The 3 T cell receptor beta chains presented below share a single source sample, sequenced in a study of PD-L1 blockade in urothelial cancer. This sample's time point: pretreatment peripheral blood. Repertoires were generated with immunoSEQ multiplex PCR, while TCRdb's copy carries only in-frame clones and drops some. This sample carries about 63,000 clones, 81% of them seen once, and the ten largest clones take 3.2%. The sequences come from PBMCs, collected around atezolizumab (anti-PD-L1) treatment. The receptors were sampled from a man in his 70s with urothelial cancer.

The V gene is TRBV7-9, the J gene TRBJ1-1, with D possibly TRBD1 on 5 matching bases. The CDR3 length is 14 residues. V was shortened by 3 bases and J by 7 bases, with 15 bases between the two germline ends. In germline, CDR1 is SEHNR, CDR2 FQNEAQ (reference sequence). CDR3 amino acids: CASSFYLGGDEAFF. The CDR3 DNA sequence: TGTGCCAGCAGCTTCTACCTGGGGGGTGATGAAGCTTTCTTT.

The V and J genes are TRBV5-1 and TRBJ2-1, with TRBD1 as a possible D gene (6 bases). V dropped 4 bases and J dropped 3 bases, with 14 bases sitting between them. Germline CDR1 reads SGHRS; CDR2 reads YFSETQ. This CDR3 is 15 amino acids long. CDR3 DNA: TGCGCCAGCAGCCAACAGGGCTTCGGCTACAATGAGCAGTTCTTC. It codes for CASSQQGFGYNEQFF.

This rearrangement joins TRBV30 to TRBJ2-3; TRBD2 is a possible D gene (5 bases). The CDR3 is made up of 13 amino acids. CDR1 and CDR2 from the germline V gene are GTSNPN and SVGIG (reference sequence). V lost 4 bases, J lost 3 bases, and 11 bases lay in between. The CDR3 sequence: CAWTAGSTDTQYF. The CDR3 coding sequence is TGTGCCTGGACGGCGGGTAGTACAGATACGCAGTATTTT.